This T cell receptor (beta chain) came from a study of T cell repertoires in cytomegalovirus infection. The wider study: The study used recently identified HLA-C-restricted and well-studied HLA-B-restricted CMV epitopes. CMV infection plus the matching HLA type was flagged by public TCR beta signatures. Notes on the study in general: Using cumulative public TCR beta family frequency, the authors identified those who carried CMV together with the relevant HLA.

As for this clonotype: Its specificity is not known.

The germline V and J ends were trimmed by 1 base and 7 bases, with 13 bases remaining between them. CDR3 length: 14 residues. Germline V gives CDR1 MGHRA, CDR2 YSYEKL. TCRdb re-analysed the reads in MiXCR, keeping a single row per CDR3 protein. This table has just under 500,000 distinct CDR3 sequences, more than 30% appearing once. The chain uses TRBV4-1 and TRBJ1-2; D not resolved. The clonotype originates from a human donor in good health (CMV status not recorded). Some clones in this sample may be carry-over from other donors' samples. Here the sequenced sample was cultured PBMCs, taken from culture after CMV antigen stimulation. This CDR3 reads CASSQVGSTLGYTF. The CDR3 DNA follows: TGCGCCAGCAGCCAAGTGGGGTCGACACTTGGCTACACCTTC.